This TCR beta chain was retrieved from a study of STAT3 mutations in large granular lymphocyte leukemia. Overall study findings and caveats: All newly emerging clones after therapy were STAT3 wild type. Every T-cell large granular lymphocyte leukemia patient had at least one immunodominant TCR beta clonotype.

The method was immunoSEQ multiplex PCR; TCRdb's version includes in-frame clones alone and lacks a portion of them. The sample consists of 16,000 or so clones, roughly 86% of them appearing once. As concerns this clone: Its antigen is not identified.

V was shortened by 6 bases and J by 0 bases, with 9 bases between the two germline ends. CDR3 length equals 15 residues. Germline CDR1 reads MDHEN; CDR2 reads SYDVKM. The V call is TRBV28, the J call TRBJ2-6, with a possible D match to TRBD2 (6 bases). The sequence was obtained from a middle-aged man with T-cell large granular lymphocyte leukemia. Some clones in this sample may be carry-over from other donors' samples. Sequencing used peripheral blood mononuclear cells. The DNA for the CDR3 is TGTGCCAGCAGGATGCGGGACTCTGGGGCCAACGTCCTGACTTTC. Translation gives CASRMRDSGANVLTF.